These 27 T cell receptor beta chains share one sample of origin, sequenced in a study of human T cells and chemical hapten exposure. Each CDR3 protein is one row after TCRdb ran MiXCR on the RACE reads. The table lists around 340,000 distinct CDR3 sequences, around 7% of them singletons. Time point of the sample: patch test 1, 2 weeks after DPC sensitization. Treatment here: therapeutic diphenylcyclopropenone sensitization with weekly scalp DPC. The source was whole blood, collected in connection with sensitization to the hapten diphenylcyclopropenone (DPC). All receptors come from a woman between 18 and 29 years old with alopecia areata. Some clones in this sample may be carry-over from other donors' samples.

The rearrangement links TRBV12-3 or TRBV12-4 to TRBJ1-1; a possible D gene is TRBD1 (6 bases). The length of the CDR3 is 14 residues. V was clipped by 7 bases and J by 5 bases, with 17 bases between them. The CDR3 DNA is TGTGCCAGCACCTGGGGGGGGGCGGAAACTGAAGCTTTCTTT. Translation: CASTWGGAETEAFF.

This rearrangement joins TRBV10-3 to TRBJ1-1; the D is unclear. Germline-derived CDR1 and CDR2 are ENHRY and SYGVKD. Trimming removed 0 bases at V and 10 bases at J, with 9 bases between. CDR3 length equals 12 residues. CDR3 sequence (DNA): TGTGCCATCAGTGAGTCGATTGGAGGAGCTTTCTTT. Translation: CAISESIGGAFF.

This clonotype showed up just a few times. The chain combines TRBV12-5 with TRBJ2-5; either TRBD1 or TRBD2 may fit D (6 bases each). V lost 1 base to trimming and J lost 4 bases, with 7 bases between them. Looked up from germline, CDR1 is LGHNT and CDR2 is FRNRAP. The CDR3 covers 13 residues. For the CDR3, the DNA is TGTGCTAGTGGTTTGGAGGGGGGAGAGACCCAGTACTTC. Residues: CASGLEGGETQYF.

The sample holds many counts of this clonotype. The chain joins TRBV5-4 to TRBJ2-3; D could derive from TRBD1 or TRBD2 (5 bases each). Trimming stripped 6 bases from V and 0 bases from J, with 14 bases between. The CDR3 is 15 residues long. Per germline, CDR1 SGHNT and CDR2 YYREEE (reference sequence). For the CDR3, the DNA is TGTGCCAGCATACGGTTCGGGGCTAGCACAGATACGCAGTATTTT. Encoded protein: CASIRFGASTDTQYF. Complete variable domain (other parts from reference TRBV5-4 and TRBJ2-3): ETGVTQSPTHLIKTRGQQVTLRCSSQSGHNTVSWYQQALGQGPQFIFQYYREEENGRGNFPPRFSGLQFPNYSSELNVNALELDDSALYLCASIRFGASTDTQYFGPGTRLTVL.

Ten or more counts support this clonotype. The rearrangement joins TRBV21-1 to TRBJ1-1. TRBV21-1 is given as a pseudogene. This CDR3 region has 13 residues. The CDR3 nucleotides read TGTGCCAGCAGCAAGGGGAACGAACCTGAAGCTTTCTTT. Amino acids: CASSKGNEPEAFF.

The V call is TRBV4-1, the J call TRBJ2-5, with D hard to call. The length of the CDR3 is 13 residues. From germline, CDR1 is MGHRA and CDR2 YSYEKL. The V end lost 4 bases, the J end lost 4 bases, and 10 bases lay between the germline ends. Written as DNA, the CDR3 is TGCGCCAGCAGCCCTCGGACCAGAGAGACCCAGTACTTC. Amino acid sequence: CASSPRTRETQYF.

Only a few counts were recorded for this clonotype. The CDR3 DNA reads TGTGCCATCAACAGGGGATCAGACACTGAAGCTTTCTTT. Encoded protein: CAINRGSDTEAFF. J is TRBJ1-1 and V is TRBV28, with 7 nucleotides matching TRBD1. This CDR3 has 13 amino acids. Germline trimming cut 10 bases from V and 3 bases from J; bases unmatched to any gene: 8. Germline-derived CDR1 and CDR2 are MDHEN and SYDVKM.

This clonotype was detected a few times. V is TRBV3-1 and J is TRBJ2-7; 7 bases match TRBD2. The CDR3 has 13 amino acids. The J segment lost 5 bases and the V segment lost 3 bases, leaving 4 bases of the junction unmatched. Germline loops: CDR1 LGHDT, CDR2 YNNKEL (reference sequence). CDR3 bases: TGTGCCAGCAGCCAGCAGGGAGGGGACGAGCAGTACTTC. Its protein product is CASSQQGGDEQYF.

This clonotype was detected many times. J is TRBJ2-3 and V is TRBV10-3; TRBD1 might be the D (7 bases). V lost 6 bases and J lost 1, with 17 bases in between. Germline V gives CDR1 ENHRY, CDR2 SYGVKD. The CDR3 spans 16 residues. The CDR3 is CAIRLRGTAGTDTQYF. CDR3 in DNA: TGTGCCATCAGGCTCCGCGGGACAGCCGGCACAGATACGCAGTATTTT.

The chain carries TRBV4-1 and TRBJ1-2; no firm D call. Trimming shortened V by 0 bases and J by 8 bases, and 13 bases separated the two germline ends. The CDR3 extends over 14 amino acids. CDR1 and CDR2 from the germline V gene are MGHRA and YSYEKL. DNA for the CDR3: TGCGCCAGCAGCCAAGATATGGGAGAGTGGGGCTACACCTTC. Amino acid sequence: CASSQDMGEWGYTF.

The CDR3, as DNA: TGTGCCATCAGGTCGGCGGGACTCGATTCACCCCTCCACTTT. The encoded protein is CAIRSAGLDSPLHF. The chain joins TRBV10-3 to TRBJ1-6; weak D call: TRBD1 (5 bases). V lost 6 bases and J lost 8, with 14 bases in between. There are 14 residues in the CDR3. Germline V CDR1 and CDR2: ENHRY, SYGVKD.

This clonotype has just a few counts. V usage is TRBV12-3 or TRBV12-4 and J usage is TRBJ2-7; a weak D match, TRBD1 (5 bases). CDR3 length equals 12 residues. Trimming pared 7 bases from V and 3 bases from J, leaving 10 bases between. The CDR3 sequence is CASTIDSYEQYF. CDR3 nucleotides: TGTGCCAGCACCATAGACAGCTACGAGCAGTACTTC.

The rearrangement links TRBV2 to TRBJ2-3, with 7 bases aligning to TRBD2. This CDR3 has 15 amino acids. The germline gives CDR1 SNHLY, CDR2 FYNNEI. The trim removed 9 bases at V and 0 bases at J, leaving 9 bases unmatched. CDR3 protein: CASLRTSASTDTQYF. The DNA of the CDR3 is TGTGCCAGTCTGAGAACTAGCGCTAGCACAGATACGCAGTATTTT.

In this sample, this clonotype turned up many times. The V call is TRBV6-2 or TRBV6-3, the J call TRBJ1-5; D is unclear. This CDR3 has 18 residues. The germline V and J ends were trimmed by 2 bases and 2 bases, with 19 bases remaining between them. Germline V CDR1 and CDR2: MNHEY, SVGEGT. CDR3 coding DNA: TGTGCCAGCAGTTACCACGGACCCTCTCAAATTGGCAATCAGCCCCAGCATTTT. Its protein is CASSYHGPSQIGNQPQHF.

This clonotype occurred many times. The genes are TRBV12-3 or TRBV12-4 and TRBJ1-5, with 8 bases identical to TRBD1. V gave up 6 bases and J gave up 7 bases; unmatched junction bases: 5. The CDR3 length is 13 residues. Here the CDR3 DNA reads TGTGCCAGCAGCCCGGACAGGGCCCAGCCCCAGCATTTT. Its protein is CASSPDRAQPQHF.

The chain joins TRBV5-5 to TRBJ2-7, with 8 positions matching TRBD2. Germline lookup yields CDR1 SGHKS and CDR2 YYEKEE (reference sequence). This CDR3 has 14 amino acids. The V gene end was trimmed by 4 bases and the J gene end by 2 bases; junction bases not matched to a gene: 5. This CDR3 reads CASSSIAGPYEQYF. DNA of the CDR3: TGTGCCAGCAGCAGTATAGCGGGGCCCTACGAGCAGTACTTC.

This clonotype was seen ten or more times. CDR3 in DNA: TGTGCCAGCAGCTTTCTAGCGGAATACCAAGAGACCCAGTACTTC. Amino acids: CASSFLAEYQETQYF. V usage is TRBV7-2 and J usage is TRBJ2-5; 7 bases line up with TRBD2. After removal of 3 bases from V and 0 bases from J, the junction contained 4 bases not matched to a gene. This CDR3 region has 15 residues. CDR1 and CDR2 from the germline V gene are SGHTA and FQGNSA. Looking up the rest from reference TRBV7-2 and TRBJ2-5 gives the full variable domain: GAGVSQSPSNKVTEKGKDVELRCDPISGHTALYWYRQSLGQGLEFLIYFQGNSAPDKSGLPSDRFSAERTGGSVSTLTIQRTQQEDSAVYLCASSFLAEYQETQYFGPGTRLLVL.

In its sample, this clonotype was seen many times. This chain uses TRBV14 with TRBJ1-1; TRBD1 is a possible D gene (5 bases). CDR1 is SGHDN, CDR2 FVKESK, per germline. This CDR3 contains 15 residues. Trimming removed 1 base from V and 4 bases from J, with 13 bases in between. The chain's CDR3 is CASSQAGGVVTEAFF. The CDR3 DNA is TGTGCCAGCAGCCAAGCCGGAGGGGTGGTCACTGAAGCTTTCTTT.

There are many counts of this clonotype. This chain connects TRBV2 to TRBJ2-5; D gene ambiguous. CDR3 length: 14 amino acids. Trimming took 4 bases from V and 0 from J, leaving 9 bases between them. Looked up from germline, CDR1 is SNHLY and CDR2 is FYNNEI. The CDR3 sequence is CASSGGRNQETQYF. The CDR3 region has the DNA TGTGCCAGCAGTGGGGGTAGAAACCAAGAGACCCAGTACTTC. The full variable domain, completed using reference TRBV2 and TRBJ2-5, is EPEVTQTPSHQVTQMGQEVILRCVPISNHLYFYWYRQILGQKVEFLVSFYNNEISEKSEIFDDQFSVERPDGSNFTLKIRSTKLEDSAMYFCASSGGRNQETQYFGPGTRLLVL.

The chain uses TRBV4-3 and TRBJ2-1; 9 nucleotides align to TRBD2. The CDR3 totals 19 residues. Unmatched junction bases numbered 9, after V lost 0 bases and J lost 0 bases. Germline V gene sequence: CDR1 LGHNA, CDR2 YSLEER. CDR3 loop: CASSQDRLAGTSSYNEQFF. CDR3 nucleotide sequence: TGCGCCAGCAGCCAAGATCGCCTAGCGGGAACGAGCTCCTACAATGAGCAGTTCTTC.

This clonotype was recorded a few times. The chain carries TRBV12-3 or TRBV12-4 and TRBJ1-1; D perhaps matches TRBD1 (5 bases). V shed 3 bases and J shed 4 bases, with 9 bases lying between them. The CDR3 is 13 residues long. The CDR3 reads CASSFWGSTEAFF. DNA for the CDR3: TGTGCCAGCAGTTTCTGGGGGAGCACTGAAGCTTTCTTT.

This clonotype was seen only a few times. V gene TRBV6-6 combines with J gene TRBJ1-5; no firm D call. This CDR3 has 15 amino acids. Germline values: CDR1 MNHNY, CDR2 SVGAGI (reference sequence). Trimming removed 0 bases from V and 5 bases from J, with 11 bases in between. For the CDR3, the DNA is TGTGCCAGCAGTTACTCGAGAGACAAGTATCAGCCCCAGCATTTT. Amino acids: CASSYSRDKYQPQHF.

The chain carries TRBV7-9 and TRBJ2-3; D is uncertain. Trimming pared 1 base from V and 5 bases from J, leaving 7 bases between. The V gene's germline CDR1 is SEHNR and CDR2 FQNEAQ (reference sequence). The CDR3 length is 13 residues. As DNA, the CDR3 is TGTGCCAGCAGCTTAGTTTCCGAAGATACGCAGTATTTT. Translated, it gives CASSLVSEDTQYF.

There are a few counts of this clonotype. The chain combines TRBV13 with TRBJ2-5, with 8 bases that match TRBD1. The CDR3 has 16 amino acids. CDR1 PRHDT and CDR2 FYEKMQ come from the germline V gene (reference sequence). The V segment lost 4 bases and the J segment 3 bases; nucleotides outside the gene matches: 10. The CDR3 DNA reads TGTGCCAGCAGCTCCTCATGGACAGGGAGCAAAGAGACCCAGTACTTC. This codes for CASSSSWTGSKETQYF.

This clonotype was found many times. This rearrangement joins TRBV5-1 to TRBJ2-3; 11 positions match TRBD1. Germline lookup yields CDR1 SGHRS and CDR2 YFSETQ. The CDR3 runs to 16 residues. Unmatched junction bases numbered 8, after V lost 4 bases and J lost 4 bases. The CDR3 protein is CASSRGGQGAADTQYF. The CDR3 DNA reads as TGCGCCAGCAGCCGAGGTGGACAGGGGGCAGCAGATACGCAGTATTTT.

The chain combines TRBV20-1 with TRBJ2-4, with TRBD1 matching over 12 bases. The V gene's germline CDR1 is DFQATT and CDR2 SNEGSKA (reference sequence). The CDR3 is 15 residues long. V shed 4 bases, J shed 8 bases, and the junction held 9 bases outside the gene matches. CDR3 in amino acids: CSATGTGGLLDIQYF. The CDR3 nucleotides are TGCAGTGCTACCGGGACAGGGGGCCTTTTGGACATTCAGTACTTC.

The chain links TRBV10-3 to TRBJ1-5; a weak D match, TRBD1 (6 bases). The CDR3 consists of 14 residues. In germline, CDR1 is ENHRY, CDR2 SYGVKD. The ends were cut back, 3 bases at V and 7 bases at J, with 13 bases in the middle. CDR3 sequence reads: CAISETGSGQPQHF. The DNA of the CDR3 is TGTGCCATCAGTGAAACAGGGTCGGGCCAGCCCCAGCATTTT.